The TCR beta chain described here comes from a study of shared clonotypes between healthy human individuals. The overall study: Samples came from a couple of female and three male donors aged 18 to 49. Study results and limitations: Researchers sampled only blood; tissue repertoires likely differ.

The CDR3 spans 12 residues. V lost 6 bases and J lost 10; bases outside the gene matches: 7. Germline-derived CDR1 and CDR2 are SGHVS and FNYEAQ. Measured with immunoSEQ multiplex PCR; TCRdb has only the in-frame clones, and not every one. The sample yields some 490,000 clones, more than 75% seen once. A few counts support this clone. What it binds is not known. The sample taken for sequencing was PBMCs. The rearrangement links TRBV7-6 to TRBJ1-1; TRBD1 matches at 8 bases. The receptor's source is a woman aged 40 to 49 in good health. Some clones in this sample may be carry-over from other donors' samples. In DNA form, the CDR3 reads TGTGCCAGCAGTCCTGGACAGGGTTCAGCTTTCTTT. This translates into CASSPGQGSAFF.